The present T cell receptor beta chain was sequenced within a study of Graves' ophthalmopathy and Graves' hyperthyroidism. Broader study findings: The 13-signature model separated ophthalmopathy from stable hyperthyroidism at 85% to 90% sensitivity and approximately 81% specificity.

The sequenced template was RNA, covering the TCR beta CDR3 region. First-round RT-PCR employed HTBI primers, with a second-round multiplex PCR after it. Using its own MiXCR run on the multiplex PCR reads, TCRdb lists one record per CDR3 protein. The sample includes 200,000 to 250,000 distinct CDR3 sequences, around 42% seen only once; the top ten take over 40%. A remark on this clonotype: Its antigen is not known.

The clonotype originates from an adult man with Graves' ophthalmopathy. The material sequenced was peripheral blood.

In DNA, the CDR3 is TGCAGTGCTAGTCCGGGAGCCAGTAATTCACCCCTCCACTTT. It codes for CSASPGASNSPLHF. V and J are TRBV20-1 and TRBJ1-6; no firm D call. Trimming cost V 3 bases and J 6 bases, with 12 bases left between them. Germline lookup yields CDR1 DFQATT and CDR2 SNEGSKA (reference sequence). CDR3 size: 14 residues.